Sequencing of this T cell receptor beta chain was carried out in a study of regulatory T cells in long-lasting Graves disease. Comments on this clonotype: Its antigen remains unidentified. Relative to the germline gene, one junction end is altered; a read error may explain this.

Time point of the sample: persistent/refractory GD, antithyroid drugs over 5 years with positive TRAb. RNA isolated from PBMCs was used to make the TCR library. Study results and caveats: Public clonotype sharing was higher in persistent than newly diagnosed patients.

Germline values: CDR1 MDHEN, CDR2 SYDVKM. This CDR3 region has 15 residues. In building TCR beta libraries, iRepertoire HTBI primers were used together with Arm-PCR of CDR3 regions. Per the original data handling: Samples collectively showed approximately 62 TRBV and roughly 15 TRBJ segments. TCRdb analysed the multiplex PCR reads with MiXCR anew, one entry per CDR3 protein. TCRdb's processing, not the study's, gives the V and J calls here. The table lists about 430,000 distinct CDR3 sequences, around 20% of them singletons. This TCR came from a female donor with Graves disease. The chain couples TRBV28 to TRBJ2-3; 7 bases are a match to TRBD2. This sample comprised peripheral blood mononuclear cells (PBMCs), obtained when the disease was refractory, from a patient treated with antithyroid drugs. This chain's CDR3 is CASSLADSSTDTQYF. CDR3 DNA: TGCGCCAGCAGCCTAGCGGACTCTAGCACAGATACGCAGTATTTT.